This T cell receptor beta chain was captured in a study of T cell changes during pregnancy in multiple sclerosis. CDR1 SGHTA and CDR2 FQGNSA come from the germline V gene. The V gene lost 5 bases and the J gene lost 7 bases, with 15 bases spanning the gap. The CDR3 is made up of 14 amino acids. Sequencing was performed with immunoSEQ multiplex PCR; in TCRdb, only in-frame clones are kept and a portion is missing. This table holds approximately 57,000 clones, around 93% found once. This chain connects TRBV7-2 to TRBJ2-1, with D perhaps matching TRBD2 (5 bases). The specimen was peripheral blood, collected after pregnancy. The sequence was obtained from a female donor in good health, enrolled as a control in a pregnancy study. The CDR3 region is CASSPPATGNEQFF. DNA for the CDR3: TGTGCCAGCAGCCCCCCGGCAACGGGGAATGAGCAGTTCTTC.